The rows below give T cell receptor beta chains drawn from one sample of a study of CD8 T cells in ankylosing spondylitis. TCRdb recomputed calls from the 5' RACE reads with MiXCR, one row per CDR3 protein. The sample consists of 200,000 to 250,000 distinct CDR3 sequences, under 30% of them appearing once. Sequencing input: blood, either unsorted or a sorted T cell fraction (not recorded which). These TCRs come from a male donor with ankylosing spondylitis or in good health (not recorded which). CDR3s include the opening cysteine and the closing phenylalanine or tryptophan. Each record gives: D gene, J gene, V gene, clone size, CDR3 DNA, CDR3 protein. D genes are given only for firm matches. Not every row has a clone size; where given, it reads once, few, many or a size class.

. TRBJ2-5 TRBV20-1 . TGCAGTGCTAGAGATGAGGGCCAGGGGACCCAGTACTTC CSARDEGQGTQYF
TRBD2 TRBJ2-7 TRBV20-1 . TGCAGTGCTAGAGAACTAGCGGGAGGAGGGCTCTACGAGCAGTACTTC CSARELAGGGLYEQYF
. TRBJ2-3 TRBV28 many TGTGCCAGCGGGGGCACAGATACGCAGTATTTT CASGGTDTQYF
. TRBJ2-7 TRBV7-8 many TGTGCCAGCAGCTTACTGGGAGCATACTACGAGCAGTACTTC CASSLLGAYYEQYF
TRBD1 TRBJ1-1 TRBV5-1 many TGCGCCAGCAGAGGACAGGGAGTAGACCCTGAAGCTTTCTTT CASRGQGVDPEAFF
. TRBJ2-3 TRBV5-6 . TGTGCCAGCAGCTTGGCCAGGCGACTCACAGATACGCAGTATTTT CASSLARRLTDTQYF
. TRBJ2-7 TRBV6-6 many TGTGCCAGCAGCGACTACAGGGTCGAGCAGTACTTC CASSDYRVEQYF
. TRBJ2-7 TRBV5-1 . TGCGCCATCGATGGGGACCACGAGCAGTACTTC CAIDGDHEQYF
. TRBJ1-1 TRBV6-5 . TGTGCCAGCAGCCGCAGTATGACTGAAGCTTTCTTT CASSRSMTEAFF
. TRBJ2-1 TRBV11-2 . TGTGCCAGCAGCTTAGATCCGGGGGCTGAGCAGTTCTTC CASSLDPGAEQFF
TRBD1 TRBJ1-1 TRBV7-8 many TGTGCCAGCAGCCAAGACAGGGAGTGGACTGAAGCTTTCTTT CASSQDREWTEAFF
. TRBJ2-7 TRBV7-2 many TGTGCCAGCAGCTTAGCAGCGAGCCTCTACGAGCAGTACTTC CASSLAASLYEQYF
TRBD1 TRBJ2-2 TRBV11-2 many TGTGCCAGCAGCGCCCAAGGGGGCTACAACACCGGGGAGCTGTTTTTT CASSAQGGYNTGELFF
TRBD1 TRBJ2-3 TRBV29-1 . TGCAGCACCGGGACAGGACTAATCCACACAGATACGCAGTATTTT CSTGTGLIHTDTQYF
TRBD2 TRBJ2-7 TRBV3-1 . TGTGCCAGCAGCCAAGTCCCAGCGGGAGGAAACGAGCAGTACTTC CASSQVPAGGNEQYF
TRBD1 TRBJ2-5 TRBV6-5 many TGTGCCAGCAGTTACGGTGGCGGGACAGGTCAAGAGACCCAGTACTTC CASSYGGGTGQETQYF
. TRBJ2-7 TRBV4-3 . TGCGCCAGCAGCAAAAGTTTGACCTCATCCTACGAGCAGTACTTC CASSKSLTSSYEQYF
TRBD1 TRBJ1-6 TRBV12-3/TRBV12-4 once TGTGCCAGCAGAGGACAGGGAGGTTATAATTCACCCCTCCACTTT CASRGQGGYNSPLHF
. TRBJ2-7 TRBV5-1 few TGCGCCAGCAGCTTGGAGGCAGGTATCGCCTACGAGCAGTACTTC CASSLEAGIAYEQYF
. TRBJ1-5 TRBV27 . TGTGCCAGCAGTTTCGCGGGGCAGGGCAATCAGCCCCAGCATTTT CASSFAGQGNQPQHF
. TRBJ2-3 TRBV2 . TGTGCCATCAGTTTTCGGGGGGCAGGGCGGGGTTCCGGCACAGATACGCAGTATTTT CAISFRGAGRGSGTDTQYF
TRBD1 TRBJ2-7 TRBV29-1 many TGCAGCGTTGAGTCCCGGGACAGGGGATTAGTCGGGCAGTACTTC CSVESRDRGLVGQYF
. TRBJ2-1 TRBV10-3 . TGTGCCATCAGTGACCTTGGACAGCCCTCGGGGTTCTTC CAISDLGQPSGFF
. TRBJ2-3 TRBV7-2 . TGTGCCAGCAGCCCCGGCCCCCCAAGCACAGATACGCAGTATTTT CASSPGPPSTDTQYF
. TRBJ2-5 TRBV5-1 few TGCGCCAGCAGCTCACAGCACAAAGAGACCCAGTACTTC CASSSQHKETQYF
. TRBJ2-3 TRBV12-3/TRBV12-4 many TGTGCCAGCCGGGGACCCACAGATACGCAGTATTTT CASRGPTDTQYF
TRBD2 TRBJ2-3 TRBV29-1 many TGCAGCGCCGACGGGGCTAGCGGGCCCACAGATACGCAGTATTTT CSADGASGPTDTQYF
. TRBJ2-1 TRBV5-6 . TGTGCCAGCCATGGGCGGGCAAGGTTTTTTGAGCAGTTCTTC CASHGRARFFEQFF
TRBD2 TRBJ2-1 TRBV10-2 . TGCGCCAGCAGTGAGGGGACTAGCTCCCACAATGAGCAGTTCTTC CASSEGTSSHNEQFF
. TRBJ1-2 TRBV29-1 . TGCAGCGTTGAATTTTCGGGAGGCCTCCAAGCTAACTATGGCTACACCTTC CSVEFSGGLQANYGYTF
TRBD1 TRBJ1-6 TRBV6-1 . TGTGCCACCAAACAGGGGGACAATTCACCCCTCCACTTT CATKQGDNSPLHF
TRBD2 TRBJ2-1 TRBV2 . TGTGCCAGCAATTTAAAAGCGGGAGGGAACAATGAGCAGTTCTTC CASNLKAGGNNEQFF
. TRBJ2-3 TRBV20-1 many TGCAGTGCTAGCGGGAGCGCAGATACGCAGTATTTT CSASGSADTQYF
. TRBJ1-3 TRBV29-1 many TGCAGCGTTGGATCTGGAAACACCATATATTTT CSVGSGNTIYF
. TRBJ2-7 TRBV7-2 many TGTGCCAGCAGTTCCCTTTGGGATCCTACCGAGCAGTACTTC CASSSLWDPTEQYF
. TRBJ2-1 TRBV12-3/TRBV12-4 many TGTGCCAGCAGTTATCAGGGCGGGTTGGGTGAGCAGTTCTTC CASSYQGGLGEQFF
. TRBJ2-5 TRBV7-3 . TGTGCCAGCAGCTTAACGATTTCGGAGACCCAGTACTTC CASSLTISETQYF
. TRBJ2-7 TRBV20-1 many TGCAGTGCAACTCTCACAGGGAACGAGCAGTACTTC CSATLTGNEQYF
TRBD2 TRBJ2-7 TRBV20-1 . TGCAGTGCTAGACTTCCCAGCGGGAGAGGCGAGCAGTACTTC CSARLPSGRGEQYF
TRBD1 TRBJ1-6 TRBV20-1 few TGCAGTGCTACAACCGGGACAGGGCGTAATTCACCCCTCCACTTT CSATTGTGRNSPLHF
. TRBJ1-5 TRBV20-1 many TGCAGTGCTGGACAGTGGGATCAGCCCCAGCATTTT CSAGQWDQPQHF
. TRBJ1-1 TRBV18 few TGTGCCAGCTCACTCCCGGGGGCGGTGAACACTGAAGCTTTCTTT CASSLPGAVNTEAFF